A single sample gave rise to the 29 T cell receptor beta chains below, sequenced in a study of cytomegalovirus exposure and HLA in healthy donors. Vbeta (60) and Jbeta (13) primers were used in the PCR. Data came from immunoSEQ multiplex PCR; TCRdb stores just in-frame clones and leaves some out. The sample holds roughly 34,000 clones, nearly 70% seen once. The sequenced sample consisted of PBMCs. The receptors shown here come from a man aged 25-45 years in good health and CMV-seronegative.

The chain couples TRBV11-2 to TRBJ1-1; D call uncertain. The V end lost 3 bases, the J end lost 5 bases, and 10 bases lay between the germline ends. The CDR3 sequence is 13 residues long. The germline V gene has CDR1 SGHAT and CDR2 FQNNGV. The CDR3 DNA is TGTGCCAGCAGCTTTAGAGGTACGACTGAAGCTTTCTTT. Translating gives CASSFRGTTEAFF.

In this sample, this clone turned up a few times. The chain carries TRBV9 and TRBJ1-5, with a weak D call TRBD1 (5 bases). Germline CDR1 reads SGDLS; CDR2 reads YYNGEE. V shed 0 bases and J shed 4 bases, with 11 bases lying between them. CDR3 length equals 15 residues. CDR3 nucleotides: TGTGCCAGCAGCGTAGGGAGGGGTATTAATCAGCCCCAGCATTTT. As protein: CASSVGRGINQPQHF.

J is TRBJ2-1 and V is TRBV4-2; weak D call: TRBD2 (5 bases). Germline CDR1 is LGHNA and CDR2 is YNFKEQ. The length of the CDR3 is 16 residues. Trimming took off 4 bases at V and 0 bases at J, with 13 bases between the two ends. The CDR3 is CASSPLSGSSYNEQFF. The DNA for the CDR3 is TGTGCCAGCAGCCCGCTAAGCGGATCCTCCTACAATGAGCAGTTCTTC.

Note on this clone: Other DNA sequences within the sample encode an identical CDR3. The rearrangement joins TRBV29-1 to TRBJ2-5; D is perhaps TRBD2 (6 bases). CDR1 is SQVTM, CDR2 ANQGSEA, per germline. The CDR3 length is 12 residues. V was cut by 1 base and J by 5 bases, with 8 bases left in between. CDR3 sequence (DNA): TGCAGCGTTGAAGGGGGGAGGGAGACCCAGTACTTC. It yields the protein CSVEGGRETQYF.

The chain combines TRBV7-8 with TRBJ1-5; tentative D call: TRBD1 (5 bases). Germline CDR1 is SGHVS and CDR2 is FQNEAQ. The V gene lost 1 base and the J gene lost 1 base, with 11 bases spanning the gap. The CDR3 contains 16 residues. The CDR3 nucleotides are TGTGCCAGCAGCTTAGAAGGGGCAACGAGCAATCAGCCCCAGCATTTT. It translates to CASSLEGATSNQPQHF.

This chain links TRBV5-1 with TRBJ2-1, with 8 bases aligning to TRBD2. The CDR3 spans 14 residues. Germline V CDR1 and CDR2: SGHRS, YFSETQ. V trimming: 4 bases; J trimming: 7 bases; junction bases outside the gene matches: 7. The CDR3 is CASSGSGSKNEQFF. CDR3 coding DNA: TGCGCCAGCAGCGGAAGCGGGAGTAAGAATGAGCAGTTCTTC.

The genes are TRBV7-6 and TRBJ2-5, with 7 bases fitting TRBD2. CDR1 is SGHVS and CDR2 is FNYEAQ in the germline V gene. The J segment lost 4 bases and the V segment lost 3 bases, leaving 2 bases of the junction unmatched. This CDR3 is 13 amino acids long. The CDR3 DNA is TGTGCCAGCAGCTTGGGAGGGAGAGAGACCCAGTACTTC. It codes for CASSLGGRETQYF.

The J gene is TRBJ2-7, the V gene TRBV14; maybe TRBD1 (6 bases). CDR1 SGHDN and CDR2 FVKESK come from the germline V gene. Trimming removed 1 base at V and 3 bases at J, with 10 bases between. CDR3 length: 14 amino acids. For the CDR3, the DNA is TGTGCCAGCAGCCAAGGGTGGGGGCACTACGAGCAGTACTTC. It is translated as CASSQGWGHYEQYF.

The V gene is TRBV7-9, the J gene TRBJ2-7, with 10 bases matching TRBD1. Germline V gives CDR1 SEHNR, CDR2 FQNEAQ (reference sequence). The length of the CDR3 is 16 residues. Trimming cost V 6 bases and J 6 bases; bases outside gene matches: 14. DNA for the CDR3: TGTGCCAGCAGTCAACCGACAGGGGGCTCAAGAAGCGAGCAGTACTTC. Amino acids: CASSQPTGGSRSEQYF. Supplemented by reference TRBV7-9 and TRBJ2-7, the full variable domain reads DTGVSQNPRHKITKRGQNVTFRCDPISEHNRLYWYRQTLGQGPEFLTYFQNEAQLEKSRLLSDRFSAERPKGSFSTLEIQRTEQGDSAMYLCASSQPTGGSRSEQYFGPGTRLTVT.

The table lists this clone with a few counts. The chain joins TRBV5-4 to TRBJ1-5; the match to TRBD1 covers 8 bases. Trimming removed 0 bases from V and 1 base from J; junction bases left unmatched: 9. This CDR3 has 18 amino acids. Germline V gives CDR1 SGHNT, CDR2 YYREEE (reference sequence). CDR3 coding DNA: TGTGCCAGCAGCTTGGATGGACAGGGTTTGGGGAGCAATCAGCCCCAGCATTTT. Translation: CASSLDGQGLGSNQPQHF. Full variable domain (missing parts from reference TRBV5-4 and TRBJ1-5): ETGVTQSPTHLIKTRGQQVTLRCSSQSGHNTVSWYQQALGQGPQFIFQYYREEENGRGNFPPRFSGLQFPNYSSELNVNALELDDSALYLCASSLDGQGLGSNQPQHFGDGTRLSIL.

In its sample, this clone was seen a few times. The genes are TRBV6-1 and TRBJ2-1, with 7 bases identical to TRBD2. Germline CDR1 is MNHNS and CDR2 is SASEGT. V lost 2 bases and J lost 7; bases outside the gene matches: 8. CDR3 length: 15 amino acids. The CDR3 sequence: CASSEWGGPENEQFF. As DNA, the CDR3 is TGTGCCAGCAGTGAATGGGGAGGGCCGGAGAATGAGCAGTTCTTC.

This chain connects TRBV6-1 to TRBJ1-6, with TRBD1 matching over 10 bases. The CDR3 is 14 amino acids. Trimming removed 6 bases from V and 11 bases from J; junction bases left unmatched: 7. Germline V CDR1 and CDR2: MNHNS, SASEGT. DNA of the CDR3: TGTGCCAGCAGAGGACAGGGGGAATGGGCACCCCTCCACTTT. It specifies CASRGQGEWAPLHF.

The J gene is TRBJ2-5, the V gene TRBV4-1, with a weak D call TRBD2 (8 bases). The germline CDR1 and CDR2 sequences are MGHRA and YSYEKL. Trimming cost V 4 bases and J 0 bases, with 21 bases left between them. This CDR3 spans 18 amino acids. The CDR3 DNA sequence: TGCGCCAGCAGCCCAGGGGGAACTAGCGGAGCGTACCAAGAGACCCAGTACTTC. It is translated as CASSPGGTSGAYQETQYF.

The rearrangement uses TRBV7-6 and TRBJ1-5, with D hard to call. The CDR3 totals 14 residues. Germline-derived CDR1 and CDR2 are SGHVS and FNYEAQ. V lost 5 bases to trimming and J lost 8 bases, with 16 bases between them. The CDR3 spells CASSPNVWREPQHF. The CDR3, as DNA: TGTGCCAGCAGCCCGAACGTGTGGCGGGAGCCCCAGCATTTT.

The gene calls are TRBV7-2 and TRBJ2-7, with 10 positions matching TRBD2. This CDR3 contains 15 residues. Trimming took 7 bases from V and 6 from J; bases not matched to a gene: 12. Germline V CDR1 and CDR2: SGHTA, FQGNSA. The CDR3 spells CASTPEVAGGGEQYF. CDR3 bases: TGTGCCAGCACCCCGGAGGTAGCGGGGGGAGGCGAGCAGTACTTC.

The CDR3 spells CAGRRGVETQYF. The CDR3 bases are TGTGCCGGACGGCGCGGGGTGGAGACCCAGTACTTC. V gene TRBV6-1 combines with J gene TRBJ2-5; a possible D gene is TRBD2 (6 bases). Per germline, CDR1 MNHNS and CDR2 SASEGT. This CDR3 contains 12 residues. The V end lost 11 bases, the J end lost 5 bases, and 15 bases lay between the germline ends.

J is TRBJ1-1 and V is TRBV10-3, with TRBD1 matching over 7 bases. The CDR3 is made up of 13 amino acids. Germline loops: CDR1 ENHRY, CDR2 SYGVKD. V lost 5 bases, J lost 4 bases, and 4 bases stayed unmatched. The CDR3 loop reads CAISRGQTTEAFF. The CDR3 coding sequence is TGTGCCATCAGTAGGGGGCAAACCACTGAAGCTTTCTTT.

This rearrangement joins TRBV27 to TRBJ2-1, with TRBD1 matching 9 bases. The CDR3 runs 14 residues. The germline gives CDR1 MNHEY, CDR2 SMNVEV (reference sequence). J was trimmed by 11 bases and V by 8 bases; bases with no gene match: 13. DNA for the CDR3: TGTGCCAGCTCCCCCGGGACAGGGAGAGTTAAGCAGTTCTTC. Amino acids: CASSPGTGRVKQFF.

Here the CDR3 reads CASSLVGTRSYEQYF. CDR3 DNA: TGTGCCAGCAGCTTGGTTGGGACAAGATCCTACGAGCAGTACTTC. This rearrangement joins TRBV5-6 to TRBJ2-7; TRBD1 is a possible D gene (6 bases). V was trimmed by 0 bases and J by 1 base, leaving 11 bases between them. The germline gives CDR1 SGHDT, CDR2 YYEEEE. CDR3 size: 15 residues.

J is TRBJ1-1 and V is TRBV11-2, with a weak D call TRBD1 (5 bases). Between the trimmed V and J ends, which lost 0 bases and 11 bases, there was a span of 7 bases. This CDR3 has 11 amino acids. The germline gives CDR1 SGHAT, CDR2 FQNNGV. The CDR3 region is CASSLEGGAFF. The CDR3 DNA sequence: TGTGCCAGCAGCTTAGAGGGGGGTGCTTTCTTT.

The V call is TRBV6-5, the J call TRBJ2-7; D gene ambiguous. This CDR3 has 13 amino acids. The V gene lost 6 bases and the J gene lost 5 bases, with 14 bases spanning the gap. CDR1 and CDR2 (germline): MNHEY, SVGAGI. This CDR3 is CASRPTMVDEQYF. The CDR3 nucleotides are TGTGCCAGCAGACCGACAATGGTAGACGAGCAGTACTTC.

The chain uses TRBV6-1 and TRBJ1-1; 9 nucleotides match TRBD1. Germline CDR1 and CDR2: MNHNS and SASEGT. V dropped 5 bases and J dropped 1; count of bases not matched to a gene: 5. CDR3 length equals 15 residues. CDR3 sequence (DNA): TGTGCCAGCAGTCAGCCGGGACAGGGGAACACTGAAGCTTTCTTT. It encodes CASSQPGQGNTEAFF.

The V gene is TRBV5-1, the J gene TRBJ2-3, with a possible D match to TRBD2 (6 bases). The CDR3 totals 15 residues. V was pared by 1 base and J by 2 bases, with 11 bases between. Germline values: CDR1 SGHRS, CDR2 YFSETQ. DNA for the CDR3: TGCGCCAGCAGCTTGATGTCTAGCGCCACAGATACGCAGTATTTT. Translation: CASSLMSSATDTQYF.

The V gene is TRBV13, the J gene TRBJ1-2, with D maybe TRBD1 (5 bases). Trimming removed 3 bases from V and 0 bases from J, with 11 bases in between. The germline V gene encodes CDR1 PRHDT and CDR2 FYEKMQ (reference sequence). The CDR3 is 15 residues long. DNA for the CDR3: TGTGCCAGCAGCTTGGGCAGGGATCCTAACTATGGCTACACCTTC. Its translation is CASSLGRDPNYGYTF.

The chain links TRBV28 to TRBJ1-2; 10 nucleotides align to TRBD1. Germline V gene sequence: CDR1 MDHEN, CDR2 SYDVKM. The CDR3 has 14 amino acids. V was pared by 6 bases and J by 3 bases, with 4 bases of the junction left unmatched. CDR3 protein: CASRGTGDDYGYTF. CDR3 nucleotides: TGTGCCAGCAGGGGGACAGGGGATGACTATGGCTACACCTTC.

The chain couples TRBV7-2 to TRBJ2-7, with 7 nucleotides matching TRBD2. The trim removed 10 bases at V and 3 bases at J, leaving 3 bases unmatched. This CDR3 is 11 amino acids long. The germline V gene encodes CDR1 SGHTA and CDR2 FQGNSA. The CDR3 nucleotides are TGTGCCACCTCGGGGGGCTACGAGCAGTACTTC. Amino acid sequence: CATSGGYEQYF.

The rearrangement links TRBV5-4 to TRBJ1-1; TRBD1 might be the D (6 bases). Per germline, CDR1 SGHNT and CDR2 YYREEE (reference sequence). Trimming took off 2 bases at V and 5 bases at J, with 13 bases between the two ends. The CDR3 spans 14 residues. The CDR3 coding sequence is TGTGCCAGCAGCTTTTGGGACACTGTAACTGAAGCTTTCTTT. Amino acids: CASSFWDTVTEAFF.

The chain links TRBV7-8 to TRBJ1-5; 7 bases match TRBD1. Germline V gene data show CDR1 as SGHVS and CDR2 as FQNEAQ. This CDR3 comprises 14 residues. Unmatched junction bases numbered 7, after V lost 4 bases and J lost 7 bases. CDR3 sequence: CASSSGQLPQPQHF. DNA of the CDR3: TGTGCCAGCAGCTCGGGACAGTTGCCCCAGCCCCAGCATTTT.

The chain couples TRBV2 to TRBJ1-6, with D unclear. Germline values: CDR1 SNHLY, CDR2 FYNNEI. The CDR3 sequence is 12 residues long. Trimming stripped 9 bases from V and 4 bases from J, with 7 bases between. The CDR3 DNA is TGTGCCAGTACACAGTATAATTCACCCCTCCACTTT. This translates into CASTQYNSPLHF.